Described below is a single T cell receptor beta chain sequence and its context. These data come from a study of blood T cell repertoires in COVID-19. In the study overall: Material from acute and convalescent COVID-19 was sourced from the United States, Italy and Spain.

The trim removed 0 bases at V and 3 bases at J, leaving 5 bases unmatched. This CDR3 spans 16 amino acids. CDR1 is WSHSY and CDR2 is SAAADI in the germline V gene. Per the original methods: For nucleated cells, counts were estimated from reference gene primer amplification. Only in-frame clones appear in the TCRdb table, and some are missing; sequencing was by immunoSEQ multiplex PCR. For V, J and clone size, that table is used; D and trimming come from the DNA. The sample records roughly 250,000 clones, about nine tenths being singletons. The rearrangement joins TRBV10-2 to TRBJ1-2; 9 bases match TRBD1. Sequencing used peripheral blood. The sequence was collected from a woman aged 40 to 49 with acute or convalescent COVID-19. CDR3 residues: CASSESETGGYYGYTF. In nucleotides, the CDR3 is TGCGCCAGCAGTGAGTCGGAAACAGGGGGCTACTATGGCTACACCTTC.